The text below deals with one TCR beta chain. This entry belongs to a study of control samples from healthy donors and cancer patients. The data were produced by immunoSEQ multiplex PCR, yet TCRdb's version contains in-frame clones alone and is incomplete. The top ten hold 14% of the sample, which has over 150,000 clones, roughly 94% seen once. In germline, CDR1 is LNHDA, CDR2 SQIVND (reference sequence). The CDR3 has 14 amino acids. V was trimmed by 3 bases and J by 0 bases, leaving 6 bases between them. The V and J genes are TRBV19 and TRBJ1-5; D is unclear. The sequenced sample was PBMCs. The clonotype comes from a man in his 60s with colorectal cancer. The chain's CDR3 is CASSMMGSNQPQHF. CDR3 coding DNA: TGTGCCAGTAGTATGATGGGTAGCAATCAGCCCCAGCATTTT.